The 21 T cell receptor beta chains presented below share a single source sample, sequenced in a study of cytomegalovirus exposure and HLA in healthy donors. Sequencing used immunoSEQ multiplex PCR; TCRdb keeps in-frame clones, though not all of them. The table includes some 60,000 clones, roughly 96% detected once. The sequencing sample was made of PBMCs. Receptors were obtained from a man aged 18 to 29 in good health and CMV-seronegative.

The chain carries TRBV9 and TRBJ2-1, with TRBD2 matching over 13 bases. V lost 3 bases, J lost 7 bases, and 4 bases stayed unmatched. Germline assignment: CDR1 SGDLS and CDR2 YYNGEE. This CDR3 is 15 amino acids long. CDR3 nucleotide sequence: TGTGCCAGCAGCGCCTCGGGACTAGCGGGAAATGAGCAGTTCTTC. This codes for CASSASGLAGNEQFF.

This chain joins TRBV7-2 and TRBJ2-7; 7 nucleotides agree with TRBD2. The germline gives CDR1 SGHTA, CDR2 FQGNSA. V was clipped by 2 bases and J by 1 base; unmatched bases: 5. CDR3 length: 15 residues. The CDR3 coding sequence is TGTGCCAGCAGCTTAATGTGGGGGGGATCCTACGAGCAGTACTTC. This encodes CASSLMWGGSYEQYF.

V usage is TRBV5-6 and J usage is TRBJ2-7; D is perhaps TRBD1 (8 bases). This CDR3 has 14 amino acids. CDR1 and CDR2 from the germline V gene are SGHDT and YYEEEE. The germline V and J ends were trimmed by 4 bases and 0 bases, with 11 bases remaining between them. Here the CDR3 reads CASSSGTGSYEQYF. CDR3 in DNA: TGTGCCAGCAGCAGCGGGACAGGCTCCTACGAGCAGTACTTC.

The chain couples TRBV27 to TRBJ2-4; TRBD2 agrees at 11 bases. The CDR3 spans 17 residues. J lost 6 bases, V lost 1 base, and 8 bases had no gene match. Germline values: CDR1 MNHEY, CDR2 SMNVEV (reference sequence). CDR3 nucleotide sequence: TGTGCCAGCAGTTTATTCCCCCCCCTAGCGGGAGGAAACATTCAGTACTTC. This gives the protein CASSLFPPLAGGNIQYF.

CDR3 sequence (DNA): TGCGCCAGCAAGCTCCTGGGACAAACGGAGGAAAAACTGTTTTTT. It encodes CASKLLGQTEEKLFF. The chain has TRBV10-2 and TRBJ1-4; weak D call: TRBD1 (6 bases). Germline lookup yields CDR1 WSHSY and CDR2 SAAADI. V lost 7 bases, J lost 8 bases, and 20 bases lay in between. The CDR3 sequence is 15 residues long.

The J gene is TRBJ2-3, the V gene TRBV28; TRBD1 is a possible D gene (6 bases). This CDR3 has 15 residues. CDR1 and CDR2 from the germline V gene are MDHEN and SYDVKM. V was clipped by 4 bases and J by 5 bases, with 16 bases between them. CDR3 coding DNA: TGTGCCAGCAGTTCCGGGACAAGCGTGGTAGATACGCAGTATTTT. Protein sequence: CASSSGTSVVDTQYF.

The rearrangement links TRBV7-9 to TRBJ2-5; a possible D gene is TRBD1 (5 bases). Looked up from germline, CDR1 is SEHNR and CDR2 is FQNEAQ (reference sequence). V was trimmed by 5 bases and J by 0 bases, leaving 10 bases between them. The CDR3 loop spans 14 amino acids. CDR3 loop: CASSPPGYQETQYF. The CDR3 coding sequence is TGTGCCAGCAGCCCCCCAGGGTACCAAGAGACCCAGTACTTC.

This sequence joins TRBV6-4 and TRBJ2-5, with D possibly TRBD2 on 6 matching bases. CDR1 and CDR2 (germline): MRHNA, SNTAGT. There are 16 residues in the CDR3. The V end lost 0 bases, the J end lost 4 bases, and 15 bases lay between the germline ends. CDR3 DNA: TGTGCCAGCAGTGACTCGGTCGGGGGAGGTCCAGAGACCCAGTACTTC. It translates to CASSDSVGGGPETQYF.

CDR3 DNA: TGTGCCAGCAGCCAAGGATGGGTGGGACAGGGTGAGCAGTTCTTC. Encoded protein: CASSQGWVGQGEQFF. V usage is TRBV4-2 and J usage is TRBJ2-1; 9 bases are shared with TRBD1. The V gene's germline CDR1 is LGHNA and CDR2 YNFKEQ. This CDR3 contains 15 residues. With V trimmed by 1 base and J by 9 bases, 7 bases remained unmatched.

The CDR3 region is CASSLGGFPSYEQYF. The CDR3 region has the DNA TGTGCCAGCAGCTTAGGGGGCTTCCCCTCCTACGAGCAGTACTTC. The chain joins TRBV7-9 to TRBJ2-7, with D possibly being TRBD1 (5 bases). V lost 1 base, J lost 0 bases, and 10 bases lay in between. In germline, CDR1 is SEHNR, CDR2 FQNEAQ (reference sequence). The CDR3 runs to 15 residues.

The CDR3 nucleotides are TGTGCCAGCTGCCAGGGGGCCAATGAGCAGTTCTTC. Residues: CASCQGANEQFF. This chain joins TRBV28 and TRBJ2-1; 8 bases agree with TRBD1. The CDR3 spans 12 residues. The V gene's germline CDR1 is MDHEN and CDR2 SYDVKM. V dropped 8 bases and J dropped 6; count of bases not matched to a gene: 3.

The chain has TRBV7-9 and TRBJ2-7, with D maybe TRBD2 (6 bases). V lost 4 bases to trimming and J lost 7 bases, with 20 bases between them. The V gene's germline CDR1 is SEHNR and CDR2 FQNEAQ (reference sequence). The CDR3 totals 15 residues. CDR3 protein: CASSSTRGGAGEQYF. The CDR3 DNA sequence: TGTGCCAGCAGCTCGACTAGAGGTGGGGCGGGGGAGCAGTACTTC. Looking up the rest from reference TRBV7-9 and TRBJ2-7 gives the full variable domain: DTGVSQNPRHKITKRGQNVTFRCDPISEHNRLYWYRQTLGQGPEFLTYFQNEAQLEKSRLLSDRFSAERPKGSFSTLEIQRTEQGDSAMYLCASSSTRGGAGEQYFGPGTRLTVT.

This chain links TRBV18 with TRBJ1-1; perhaps TRBD1 as D (6 bases). The V and J ends lost 3 bases and 5 bases respectively, with 16 bases between them. The CDR3 contains 15 residues. In germline, CDR1 is KGHSH, CDR2 LQKENI. The CDR3 bases are TGTGCCAGCTCACCGCGGACAGACCCCCGAACTGAAGCTTTCTTT. It codes for CASSPRTDPRTEAFF.

V usage is TRBV7-2 and J usage is TRBJ2-5, with a weak D call TRBD1 (6 bases). The CDR3 is made up of 14 amino acids. The V gene's germline CDR1 is SGHTA and CDR2 FQGNSA. V gave up 1 base and J gave up 5 bases, with 11 bases separating them. The CDR3 nucleotides read TGTGCCAGCAGCTTAGGTCTTACAGGGGAGACCCAGTACTTC. It encodes CASSLGLTGETQYF.

V is TRBV4-3 and J is TRBJ2-2; D gene ambiguous. Looked up from germline, CDR1 is LGHNA and CDR2 is YSLEER. Trimming took off 0 bases at V and 7 bases at J, with 6 bases between the two ends. The CDR3 consists of 13 residues. The DNA of the CDR3 is TGCGCCAGCAGCCAAGACGAGGTCGGGGAGCTGTTTTTT. It codes for CASSQDEVGELFF.

This chain links TRBV19 with TRBJ1-3, with D perhaps TRBD1 (5 bases). The CDR3 runs to 16 residues. V was pared by 5 bases and J by 0 bases, with 14 bases between. Germline CDR1 LNHDA, CDR2 SQIVND (reference sequence). This chain's CDR3 is CASSYAATASGNTIYF. As DNA, the CDR3 is TGTGCCAGTAGTTACGCAGCGACAGCCTCTGGAAACACCATATATTTT. Looking up the rest from reference TRBV19 and TRBJ1-3 gives the full variable domain: DGGITQSPKYLFRKEGQNVTLSCEQNLNHDAMYWYRQDPGQGLRLIYYSQIVNDFQKGDIAEGYSVSREKKESFPLTVTSAQKNPTAFYLCASSYAATASGNTIYFGEGSWLTVV.

The genes are TRBV10-1 and TRBJ2-7; D might be TRBD1 (5 bases). CDR3 size: 13 residues. The V and J ends lost 3 bases and 1 base respectively, with 7 bases between them. Germline V gene sequence: CDR1 WNHNN, CDR2 SYGVQD (reference sequence). In nucleotides, the CDR3 is TGCGCCAGCAGTGACTACAGGTCCTACGAGCAGTACTTC. It codes for CASSDYRSYEQYF.

This clone appeared a single time. V gene TRBV11-2 combines with J gene TRBJ2-7; TRBD2 matches at 11 bases. The germline V gene encodes CDR1 SGHAT and CDR2 FQNNGV. CDR3 length equals 16 residues. V shed 1 base and J 1 base; nucleotides not matched to a gene: 3. The CDR3 DNA reads as TGTGCCAGCAGCTTAGGGGGACTAGCGGCTTCCTACGAGCAGTACTTC. Translation gives CASSLGGLAASYEQYF.

The genes are TRBV7-9 and TRBJ2-7; D perhaps matches TRBD1 (6 bases). CDR1 is SEHNR, CDR2 FQNEAQ, per germline (reference sequence). The CDR3 length is 14 residues. Between the trimmed V and J ends, which lost 7 bases and 5 bases, there was a span of 18 bases. CDR3 amino acids: CASTLDSYLHEQYF. The CDR3 coding sequence is TGTGCCAGCACCCTGGACAGCTACTTGCACGAGCAGTACTTC.

The chain has TRBV9 and TRBJ2-5; 7 positions match TRBD1. The germline V gene encodes CDR1 SGDLS and CDR2 YYNGEE. V gave up 3 bases and J gave up 5 bases; unmatched junction bases: 13. The CDR3 extends over 16 amino acids. CDR3 sequence reads: CASSAQGTVASETQYF. CDR3 coding DNA: TGTGCCAGCAGCGCCCAGGGGACAGTCGCATCCGAGACCCAGTACTTC.

V usage is TRBV7-8 and J usage is TRBJ1-4, with a weak D call TRBD1 (5 bases). The CDR3 is made up of 16 amino acids. V was pared by 1 base and J by 6 bases, with 15 bases between. Per the germline V gene, CDR1 is SGHVS and CDR2 is FQNEAQ. CDR3 nucleotides: TGTGCCAGCAGCTTAGTAAGCGGGTTAGGGGATGAAAAACTGTTTTTT. It translates to CASSLVSGLGDEKLFF.